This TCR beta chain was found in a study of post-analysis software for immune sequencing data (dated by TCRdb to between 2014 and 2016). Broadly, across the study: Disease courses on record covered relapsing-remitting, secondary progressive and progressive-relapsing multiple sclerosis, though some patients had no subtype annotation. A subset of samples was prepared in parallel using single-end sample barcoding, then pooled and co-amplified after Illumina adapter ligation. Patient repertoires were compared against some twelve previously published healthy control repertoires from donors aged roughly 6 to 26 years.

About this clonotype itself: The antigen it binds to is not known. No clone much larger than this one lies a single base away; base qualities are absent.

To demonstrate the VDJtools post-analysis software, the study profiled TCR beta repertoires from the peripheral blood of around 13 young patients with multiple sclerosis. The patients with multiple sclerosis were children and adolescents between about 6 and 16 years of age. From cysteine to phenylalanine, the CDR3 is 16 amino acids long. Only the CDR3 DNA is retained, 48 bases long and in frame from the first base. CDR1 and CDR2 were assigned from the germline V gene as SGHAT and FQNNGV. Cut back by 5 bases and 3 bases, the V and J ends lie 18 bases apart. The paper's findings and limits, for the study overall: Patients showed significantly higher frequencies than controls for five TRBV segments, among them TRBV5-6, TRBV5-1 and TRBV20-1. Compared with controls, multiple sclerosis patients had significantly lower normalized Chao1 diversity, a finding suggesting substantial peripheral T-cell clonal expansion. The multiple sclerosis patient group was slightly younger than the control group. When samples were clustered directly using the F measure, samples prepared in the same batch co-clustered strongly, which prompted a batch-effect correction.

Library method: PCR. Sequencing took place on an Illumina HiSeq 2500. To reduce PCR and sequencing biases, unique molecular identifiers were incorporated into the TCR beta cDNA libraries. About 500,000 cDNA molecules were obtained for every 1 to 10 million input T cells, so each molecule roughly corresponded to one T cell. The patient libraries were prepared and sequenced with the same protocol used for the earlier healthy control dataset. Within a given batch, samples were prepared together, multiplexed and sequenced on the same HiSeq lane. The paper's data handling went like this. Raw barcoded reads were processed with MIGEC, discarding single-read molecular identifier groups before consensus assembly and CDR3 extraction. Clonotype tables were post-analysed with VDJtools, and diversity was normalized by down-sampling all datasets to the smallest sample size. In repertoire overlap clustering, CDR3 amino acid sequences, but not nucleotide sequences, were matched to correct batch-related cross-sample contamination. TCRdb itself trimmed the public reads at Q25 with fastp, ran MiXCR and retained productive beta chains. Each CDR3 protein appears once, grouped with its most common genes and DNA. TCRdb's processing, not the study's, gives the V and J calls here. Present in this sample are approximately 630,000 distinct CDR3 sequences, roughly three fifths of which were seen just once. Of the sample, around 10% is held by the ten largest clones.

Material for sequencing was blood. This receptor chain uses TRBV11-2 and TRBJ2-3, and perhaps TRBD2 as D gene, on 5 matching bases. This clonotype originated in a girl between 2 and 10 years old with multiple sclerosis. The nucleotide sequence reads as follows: TGTGCCAGCAGCCCCTTCCGGGGATATGGGACAGATACGCAGTATTTT. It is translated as CASSPFRGYGTDTQYF.